This passage covers 3 T cell receptor beta chains from one sample sequenced in a study of cytomegalovirus exposure and HLA in healthy donors. It was with 60 Vbeta and 13 Jbeta primers that the PCR ran. TCRdb keeps only in-frame clones here, not all; method: immunoSEQ multiplex PCR. The profile shows some 130,000 clones, 79% of them singletons. Sequenced: PBMCs. These receptors originate from a man in his forties or fifties in good health and CMV-seropositive.

The chain has TRBV27 and TRBJ1-2, with a possible D match to TRBD1 (6 bases). The CDR3 has 14 amino acids. V was pared by 5 bases and J by 2 bases, with 12 bases between. In germline, CDR1 is MNHEY, CDR2 SMNVEV (reference sequence). CDR3 DNA sequence: TGTGCCAGCAGTGAGACAGGTGCGAACTATGGCTACACCTTC. It is translated as CASSETGANYGYTF.

CDR3: CASSKEMTGNTEAFF. The CDR3 DNA sequence: TGCGCCAGCAGCAAAGAGATGACAGGGAACACTGAAGCTTTCTTT. J is TRBJ1-1 and V is TRBV5-1; perhaps TRBD1 as D (6 bases). V was trimmed by 4 bases and J by 1 base, leaving 14 bases between them. CDR3 size: 15 residues. Germline lookup yields CDR1 SGHRS and CDR2 YFSETQ.

V and J are TRBV18 and TRBJ1-6; D unresolved. V lost 3 bases, J lost 0 bases, and 3 bases lay in between. The CDR3 is made up of 14 amino acids. CDR1 is KGHSH, CDR2 LQKENI, per germline. CDR3 amino acids: CASSPSSYNSPLHF. The CDR3 DNA follows: TGTGCCAGCTCACCTAGCTCCTATAATTCACCCCTCCACTTT.